Sequencing of this T cell receptor beta chain was carried out in a study of blood T cell repertoires in COVID-19. Study summary: The study drew acute and convalescent COVID-19 samples from the United States, Italy and Spain. In each case, the material was cDNA or gDNA derived from T cells, B-cell-depleted T cells, or PBMCs.

The CDR3 has 15 amino acids. V lost 3 bases and J 5 bases, leaving 14 bases between the germline ends. Germline-derived CDR1 and CDR2 are SGDLS and YYNGEE. In the authors' workflow: Amplified reference gene primers provided the basis for estimating nucleated cell counts. TCRdb keeps only in-frame clones here, not all; method: immunoSEQ multiplex PCR. Clone size and the V and J calls come from that table; the DNA yielded D and trimming. The repertoire holds about 150,000 clones, with more than 80% as singletons. Sequencing was done on a sample of peripheral blood. The TCR comes from a man in his 70s with acute or convalescent COVID-19. J is TRBJ1-4 and V is TRBV9; TRBD1 is a possible D gene (5 bases). The CDR3 region is CASSAGGAENEKLFF. The CDR3 nucleotides are TGTGCCAGCAGCGCGGGGGGAGCGGAAAATGAAAAACTGTTTTTT.